This T cell receptor beta chain was identified in a study of shared clonotypes between healthy human individuals. Germline CDR1 is SGHNT and CDR2 is YYREEE (reference sequence). Between the trimmed V and J ends, which lost 1 base and 2 bases, there was a span of 7 bases. The CDR3 is 14 amino acids. This clone was found once. Clones were read by immunoSEQ multiplex PCR, and TCRdb kept only the in-frame ones, dropping some. The table lists around 1.6 million clones, around 98% of them singletons. The J gene is TRBJ2-1, the V gene TRBV5-4; D remains ambiguous. This receptor was identified in a man in his thirties or forties in good health. Sequencing was done on a sample of naive CD4+ T cells sorted from blood. Subset: CD45RA+ positively selected. The CDR3 here is CASSLTLPYNEQFF. CDR3 bases: TGTGCCAGCAGCTTGACCCTACCCTACAATGAGCAGTTCTTC.